This TCR beta chain was sequenced in a study of response to subunit inactivated influenza vaccine. TCRdb reanalysed the RT-PCR reads using MiXCR and keeps one entry per CDR3 protein. The data show approximately 570,000 distinct CDR3 sequences, less than 10% seen once. On this clonotype: The antigen remains unidentified.

Study-wide findings and caveats: Researchers suggested that each seasonal influenza vaccination recruits few new T cells.

V gave up 7 bases and J gave up 4 bases, with 8 bases separating them. The CDR3 contains 12 residues. The gene calls are TRBV12-3 or TRBV12-4 and TRBJ2-1; the D gene is possibly TRBD1 (5 bases). The sample here was PBMCs from blood, taken less than 25 months after vaccination. The receptor's source is a man aged 45-69 years who received an inactivated influenza vaccine. In DNA form, the CDR3 reads TGTGCCAGCAACCCAGGGTACAATGAGCAGTTCTTC. Translating gives CASNPGYNEQFF.